What follows are 3 T cell receptor beta chains derived from one specimen sequenced in a study of CD8 T cells in Susac syndrome. When the RNA was reverse transcribed, random hexamers were used with an input of roughly 0.45 to 1 ug. One entry per CDR3 protein, called by TCRdb with MiXCR from the immunoSEQ multiplex PCR reads. The sample holds about 130,000 distinct CDR3 sequences, roughly 94% seen once. The source material was CD4+ T cells from PBMCs. The receptors were sampled from a human donor with multiple sclerosis.

This chain connects TRBV6-2 or TRBV6-3 to TRBJ2-1; perhaps TRBD2 as D (7 bases). From germline, CDR1 is MNHEY and CDR2 SVGEGT. There are 17 residues in the CDR3. V shed 4 bases and J shed 0 bases, with 16 bases lying between them. The CDR3 DNA reads as TGTGCCAGCAGTTTCAAGCGGGACACCCTCTCCTACAATGAGCAGTTCTTC. This codes for CASSFKRDTLSYNEQFF.

CDR3 loop: CSAREQYF. CDR3 nucleotide sequence: TGCAGTGCTAGGGAGCAGTACTTC. The genes are TRBV20-1 and TRBJ2-7; D gene ambiguous. The germline V gene encodes CDR1 DFQATT and CDR2 SNEGSKA (reference sequence). This CDR3 contains 8 residues. Trimming shortened V by 3 bases and J by 7 bases, and 1 base separated the two germline ends.

The V gene is TRBV5-1, the J gene TRBJ1-1, with D maybe TRBD1 (6 bases). V was cut by 1 base and J by 3 bases, with 7 bases left in between. Germline V gene lookup returns CDR1 SGHRS and CDR2 YFSETQ. This CDR3 contains 13 residues. The CDR3, as DNA: TGCGCCAGCAGCTTGAGGACAGACACTGAAGCTTTCTTT. Its protein product is CASSLRTDTEAFF.